This T cell receptor beta chain is drawn from a study of T cells in Graves' hyperthyroidism and ophthalmopathy. Study-level information: Initial diagnosis, before any treatment, was when peripheral blood was collected.

Amplification of TCR beta CDR3 regions was performed using RNA transcripts as template. First-round RT-PCR with HTBI primers amplified the TCR CDR3 region. TCRdb reprocessed the multiplex PCR reads with MiXCR, giving one entry per CDR3 protein. In the table there are some 600,000 distinct CDR3 sequences, approximately 13% of which are singletons. Diagnoses were established using clinical symptoms, serum thyroxine and TRAb, thyroid ultrasound and orbital computed tomography. In its sample, this clonotype was seen a few times. No antigen is known for it. General observations from the study: Most clonotypes expanded in the thyroid (above 0.001) were also present in blood.

Sequenced: blood. This clonotype was obtained from a woman in her thirties with Graves' hyperthyroidism that later progressed to Graves' ophthalmopathy.

CDR3 sequence: CASSSQPGGTGELFF. Written as DNA, the CDR3 is TGTGCCAGCAGTTCCCAACCGGGGGGCACCGGGGAGCTGTTTTTT. The J gene is TRBJ2-2, the V gene TRBV6-1; 7 bases match TRBD2. CDR3 length equals 15 residues. Losses at the gene ends were 5 bases for V and 4 bases for J; bases not matched to a gene: 7. Germline CDR1 reads MNHNS; CDR2 reads SASEGT.